The clone carrying this TCR beta chain turned up a few times. An end of the junction does not agree with germline; a read error may underlie this. One entry per CDR3 protein, called by TCRdb with MiXCR from the 5' RACE reads. The sample holds 1.5 million to 2 million distinct CDR3 sequences; roughly 35% are singletons and the top ten take approximately 0.25%. These data belong to a study of identical twins. The CDR3 loop spans 15 amino acids. Germline-derived CDR1 and CDR2 are SGHRS and YFSETQ. The sample was cord blood. The V call is TRBV5-1, the J call TRBJ1-4; TRBD1 matches 7 bases. This TCR was recovered from a newborn girl in good health. CDR3 amino acids: CASSSLGGPNEKLFF. The CDR3 nucleotides are TGTGCCAGCAGTTCCTTAGGGGGCCCCAATGAAAAACTGTTTTTT. Filled out from reference TRBV5-1 and TRBJ1-4, the complete variable domain reads KAGVTQTPRYLIKTRGQQVTLSCSPISGHRSVSWYQQTPGQGLQFLFEYFSETQRNKGNFPGRFSGRQFSNSRSEMNVSTLELGDSALYLCASSSLGGPNEKLFFGSGTQLSVL.